This T cell receptor beta chain was identified during a study of Graves' ophthalmopathy and Graves' hyperthyroidism. The sample holds many counts of this clonotype. The study amplified TCR beta CDR3 regions using RNA transcripts. A first-round RT-PCR used HTBI primers, followed by a second-round multiplex PCR. TCRdb fed the multiplex PCR reads into MiXCR, producing one record per CDR3 protein. The data show about 620,000 distinct CDR3 sequences, 20% to 25% seen once. Enrolled hyperthyroidism patients had a new diagnosis, a duration under 2 months, and an age of 18 to 65. Sequencing was performed on peripheral blood. This sequence originates from a woman younger than 35 with stable Graves' hyperthyroidism. Some clones in this sample may be carry-over from other donors' samples.

The CDR3 DNA is TGCAGTGCTAGAGATCATCGGTTTAGCGGGGCCAACACCGGGGAGCTGTTTTTT. This translates into CSARDHRFSGANTGELFF. The genes are TRBV20-1 and TRBJ2-2; TRBD2 matches 8 bases. Germline lookup yields CDR1 DFQATT and CDR2 SNEGSKA (reference sequence). The CDR3 consists of 18 residues. V was pared by 0 bases and J by 2 bases, with 11 bases of the junction left unmatched.